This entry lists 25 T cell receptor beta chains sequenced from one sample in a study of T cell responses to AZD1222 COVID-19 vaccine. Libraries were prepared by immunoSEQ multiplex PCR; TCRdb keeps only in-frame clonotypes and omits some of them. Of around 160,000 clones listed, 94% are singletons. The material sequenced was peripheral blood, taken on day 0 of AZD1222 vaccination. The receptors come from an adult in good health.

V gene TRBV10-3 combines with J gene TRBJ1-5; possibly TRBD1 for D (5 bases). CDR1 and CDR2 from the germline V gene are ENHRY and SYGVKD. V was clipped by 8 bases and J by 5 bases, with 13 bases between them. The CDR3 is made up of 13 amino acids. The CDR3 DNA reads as TGTGCCATCGCGGGGGAAGGGGATCAGCCCCAGCATTTT. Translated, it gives CAIAGEGDQPQHF.

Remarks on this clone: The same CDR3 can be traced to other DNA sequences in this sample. The CDR3 sequence: CASSPRDRGNTEAFF. DNA of the CDR3: TGTGCCAGCAGTCCGCGCGACAGGGGGAACACTGAAGCTTTCTTT. The rearrangement links TRBV6-5 to TRBJ1-1; 8 bases are a match to TRBD1. CDR3 length: 15 amino acids. Trimming took 5 bases from V and 1 from J; bases not matched to a gene: 6. The germline gives CDR1 MNHEY, CDR2 SVGAGI.

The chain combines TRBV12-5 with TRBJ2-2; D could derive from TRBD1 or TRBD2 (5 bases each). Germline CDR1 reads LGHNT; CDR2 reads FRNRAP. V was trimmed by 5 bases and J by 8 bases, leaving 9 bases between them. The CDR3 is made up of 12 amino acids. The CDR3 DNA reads TGTGCTAGTGGTGGGGGTGGAGGGGAGCTGTTTTTT. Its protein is CASGGGGGELFF.

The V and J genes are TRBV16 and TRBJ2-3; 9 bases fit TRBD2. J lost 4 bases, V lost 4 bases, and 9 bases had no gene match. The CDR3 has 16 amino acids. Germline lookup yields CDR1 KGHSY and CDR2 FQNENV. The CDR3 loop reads CASSPVAGGPADTQYF. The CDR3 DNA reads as TGTGCCAGCAGCCCCGTTGCGGGAGGGCCCGCAGATACGCAGTATTTT.

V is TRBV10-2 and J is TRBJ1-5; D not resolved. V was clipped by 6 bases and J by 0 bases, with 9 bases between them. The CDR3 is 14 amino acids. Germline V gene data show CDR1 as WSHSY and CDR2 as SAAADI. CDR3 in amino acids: CASRSGNSNQPQHF. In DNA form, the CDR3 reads TGCGCCAGCAGGTCGGGGAATAGCAATCAGCCCCAGCATTTT.

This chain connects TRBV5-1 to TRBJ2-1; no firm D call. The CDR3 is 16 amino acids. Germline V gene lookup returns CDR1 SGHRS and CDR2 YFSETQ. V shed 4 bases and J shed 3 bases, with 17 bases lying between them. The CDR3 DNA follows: TGCGCCAGCAGCCCGGTGGGCGGCTCAAGCTACAATGAGCAGTTCTTC. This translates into CASSPVGGSSYNEQFF.

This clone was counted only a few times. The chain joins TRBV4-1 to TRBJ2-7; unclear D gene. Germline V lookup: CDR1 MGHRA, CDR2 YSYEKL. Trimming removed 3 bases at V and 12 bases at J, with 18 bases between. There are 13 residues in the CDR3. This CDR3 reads CASSHLTVEKLYF. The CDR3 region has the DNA TGCGCCAGCAGCCACCTGACGGTAGAGAAACTGTACTTC.

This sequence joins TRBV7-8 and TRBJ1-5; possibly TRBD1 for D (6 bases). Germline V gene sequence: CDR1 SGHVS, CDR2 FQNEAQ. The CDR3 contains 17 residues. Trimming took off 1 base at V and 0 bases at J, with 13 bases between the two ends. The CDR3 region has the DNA TGTGCCAGCAGCTTAGGCGGGACACTAAATAGCAATCAGCCCCAGCATTTT. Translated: CASSLGGTLNSNQPQHF.

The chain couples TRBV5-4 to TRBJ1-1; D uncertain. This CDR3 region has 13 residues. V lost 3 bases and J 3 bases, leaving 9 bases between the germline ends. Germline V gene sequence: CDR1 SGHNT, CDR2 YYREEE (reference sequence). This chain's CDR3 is CASSSGLHTEAFF. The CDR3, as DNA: TGTGCCAGCAGCTCGGGCCTCCACACTGAAGCTTTCTTT.

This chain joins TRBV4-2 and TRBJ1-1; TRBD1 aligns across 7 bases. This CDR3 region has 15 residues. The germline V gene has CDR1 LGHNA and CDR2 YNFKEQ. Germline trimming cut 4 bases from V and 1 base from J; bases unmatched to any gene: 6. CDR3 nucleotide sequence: TGTGCCAGCAGCCCTACAGGGGTGGGGAACACTGAAGCTTTCTTT. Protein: CASSPTGVGNTEAFF.

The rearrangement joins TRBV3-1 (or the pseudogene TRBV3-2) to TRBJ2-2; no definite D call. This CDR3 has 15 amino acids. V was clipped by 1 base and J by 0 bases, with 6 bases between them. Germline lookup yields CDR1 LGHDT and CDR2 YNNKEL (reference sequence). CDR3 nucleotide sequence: TGTGCCAGCAGCCAAGGGTACGCGAACACCGGGGAGCTGTTTTTT. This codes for CASSQGYANTGELFF.

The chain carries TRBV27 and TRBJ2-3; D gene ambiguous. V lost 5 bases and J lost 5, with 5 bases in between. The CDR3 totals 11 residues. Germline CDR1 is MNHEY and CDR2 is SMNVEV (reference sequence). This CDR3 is CASSRQDTQYF. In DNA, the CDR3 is TGTGCCAGCAGTCGGCAAGATACGCAGTATTTT.

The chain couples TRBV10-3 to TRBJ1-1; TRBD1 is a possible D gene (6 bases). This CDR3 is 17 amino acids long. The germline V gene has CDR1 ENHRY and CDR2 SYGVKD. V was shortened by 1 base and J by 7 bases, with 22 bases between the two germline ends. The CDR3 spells CAISEYTGNERAYEAFF. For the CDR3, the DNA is TGTGCCATCAGTGAGTATACAGGGAACGAAAGGGCCTATGAAGCTTTCTTT.

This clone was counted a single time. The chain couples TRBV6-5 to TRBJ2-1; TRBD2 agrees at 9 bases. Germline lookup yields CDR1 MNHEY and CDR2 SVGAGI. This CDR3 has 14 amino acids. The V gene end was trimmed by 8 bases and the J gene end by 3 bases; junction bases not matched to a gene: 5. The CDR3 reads CASGGTSNYNEQFF. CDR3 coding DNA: TGTGCCAGCGGCGGGACTAGCAACTACAATGAGCAGTTCTTC.

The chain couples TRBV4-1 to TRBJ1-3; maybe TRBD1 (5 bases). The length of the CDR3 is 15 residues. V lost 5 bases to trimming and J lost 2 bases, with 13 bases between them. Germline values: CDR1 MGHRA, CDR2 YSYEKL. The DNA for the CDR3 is TGCGCCAGCAGCACCCTAGGGGCGGCTGGAAACACCATATATTTT. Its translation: CASSTLGAAGNTIYF.

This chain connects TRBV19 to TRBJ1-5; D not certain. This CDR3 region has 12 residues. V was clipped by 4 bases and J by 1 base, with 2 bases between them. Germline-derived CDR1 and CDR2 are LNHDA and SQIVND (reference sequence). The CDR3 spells CASSKSNQPQHF. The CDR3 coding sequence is TGTGCCAGTAGTAAGAGCAATCAGCCCCAGCATTTT. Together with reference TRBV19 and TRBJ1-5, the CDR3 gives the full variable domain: DGGITQSPKYLFRKEGQNVTLSCEQNLNHDAMYWYRQDPGQGLRLIYYSQIVNDFQKGDIAEGYSVSREKKESFPLTVTSAQKNPTAFYLCASSKSNQPQHFGDGTRLSIL.

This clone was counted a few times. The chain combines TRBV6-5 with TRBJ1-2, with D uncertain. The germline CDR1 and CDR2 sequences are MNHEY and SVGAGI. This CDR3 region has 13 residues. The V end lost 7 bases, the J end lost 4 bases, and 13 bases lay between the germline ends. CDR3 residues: CASTDDGGYGYTF. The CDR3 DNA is TGTGCCAGCACCGACGACGGCGGCTATGGCTACACCTTC.

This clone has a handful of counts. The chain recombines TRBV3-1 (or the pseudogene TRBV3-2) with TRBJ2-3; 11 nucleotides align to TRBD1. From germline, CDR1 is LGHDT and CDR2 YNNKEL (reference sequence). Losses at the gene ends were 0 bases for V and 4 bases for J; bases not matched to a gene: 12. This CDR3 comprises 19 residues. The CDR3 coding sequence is TGTGCCAGCAGCCAAGAGTTGTCGATCGGACAGGGGGCCGCAGATACGCAGTATTTT. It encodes CASSQELSIGQGAADTQYF.

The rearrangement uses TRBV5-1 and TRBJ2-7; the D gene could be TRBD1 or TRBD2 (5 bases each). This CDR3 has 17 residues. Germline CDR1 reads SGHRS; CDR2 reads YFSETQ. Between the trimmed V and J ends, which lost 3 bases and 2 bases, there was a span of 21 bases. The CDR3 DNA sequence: TGCGCCAGCAGCTCCGGGACCTCAAAAGCGGCGACCTACGAGCAGTACTTC. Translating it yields CASSSGTSKAATYEQYF.

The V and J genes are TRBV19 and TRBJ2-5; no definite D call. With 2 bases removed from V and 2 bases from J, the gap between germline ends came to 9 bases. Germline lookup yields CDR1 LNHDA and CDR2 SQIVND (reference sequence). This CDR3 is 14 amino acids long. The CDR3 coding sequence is TGTGCCAGTAGTATATCGCATGGTCAAGAGACCCAGTACTTC. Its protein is CASSISHGQETQYF.

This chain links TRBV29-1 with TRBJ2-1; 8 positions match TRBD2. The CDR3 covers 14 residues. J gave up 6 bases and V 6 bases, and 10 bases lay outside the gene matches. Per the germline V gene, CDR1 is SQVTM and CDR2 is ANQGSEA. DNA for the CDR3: TGCAGCGTGGCCGGGACTAGTGGGTTCAATGAGCAGTTCTTC. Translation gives CSVAGTSGFNEQFF.

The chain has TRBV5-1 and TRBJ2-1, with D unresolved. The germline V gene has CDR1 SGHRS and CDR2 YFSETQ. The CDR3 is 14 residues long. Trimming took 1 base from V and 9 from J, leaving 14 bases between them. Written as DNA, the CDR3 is TGCGCCAGCAGCTTGTTCTCGGTACTCCCTGAGCAGTTCTTC. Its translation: CASSLFSVLPEQFF.

The CDR3 coding sequence is TGTGCCACCAGTGATGGTTTCCAAGAGACCCAGTACTTC. Its translation is CATSDGFQETQYF. The chain couples TRBV24-1 to TRBJ2-5; D unresolved. The CDR3 contains 13 residues. Trimming left V 3 bases short and J 1 base short, with 5 bases between. Germline lookup yields CDR1 KGHDR and CDR2 SFDVKD.

The CDR3 region is CAIKVGTGSSGNTIYF. Written as DNA, the CDR3 is TGTGCCATCAAAGTTGGGACAGGGAGCTCTGGAAACACCATATATTTT. The chain joins TRBV10-3 to TRBJ1-3, with 9 bases lining up with TRBD1. This CDR3 comprises 16 residues. The germline gives CDR1 ENHRY, CDR2 SYGVKD. The V and J ends lost 7 bases and 0 bases, in that order; junction bases with no gene match: 7.

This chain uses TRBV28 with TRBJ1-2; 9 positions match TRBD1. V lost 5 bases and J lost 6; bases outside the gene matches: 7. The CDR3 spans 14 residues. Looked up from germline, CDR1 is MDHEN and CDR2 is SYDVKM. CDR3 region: CASSLDRGQDGYTF. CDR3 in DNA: TGTGCCAGCAGTCTGGACAGGGGTCAGGATGGCTACACCTTC.